One and the same sample provided the 11 T cell receptor beta chains below, sequenced in a study of regulatory T cells in long-lasting Graves disease (dated by TCRdb to about 2021). The intended sense of this specimen's time point label: persistent/refractory GD, antithyroid drugs over 5 years with positive TRAb. RNA was extracted from PBMCs in TRIzol for both TCR sequencing and RNA sequencing. The method was multiplex PCR. The data were produced on an Illumina HiSeq 4000. iRepertoire HTBI primers and Arm-PCR amplification of CDR3 regions were used to construct TCR beta libraries. In-frame beta chains were kept once TCRdb had trimmed the public reads at Q25 with fastp and called clones with MiXCR. Entries are consolidated by CDR3 protein sequence, retaining the most common genes and DNA. The sample table records about 460,000 distinct CDR3 sequences; approximately 23% of these occur just once. The ten largest clonotypes hold 10% to 15% of the sample.

The sample in question was peripheral blood mononuclear cells (PBMCs), obtained when the disease was refractory, from a patient treated with antithyroid drugs. The receptors here all came from a female donor with Graves disease.

The rearrangement joins TRBV5-1 to TRBJ2-7; D is possibly TRBD2 (6 bases). V lost 4 bases to trimming and J lost 1 base, with 12 bases between them. Germline V gives CDR1 SGHRS, CDR2 YFSETQ. The CDR3 length is 14 residues. In DNA, the CDR3 is TGCGCCAGCAGCGGCGGGGTCGCATCCTACGAGCAGTACTTC. Translated: CASSGGVASYEQYF. Combining the CDR3 with reference TRBV5-1 and TRBJ2-7 gives the whole variable domain KAGVTQTPRYLIKTRGQQVTLSCSPISGHRSVSWYQQTPGQGLQFLFEYFSETQRNKGNFPGRFSGRQFSNSRSEMNVSTLELGDSALYLCASSGGVASYEQYFGPGTRLTVT.

This rearrangement joins TRBV20-1 to TRBJ2-7; D may be TRBD2 (6 bases). The V end was cut by 3 bases, the J end by 0 bases, with 15 bases between. The V gene's germline CDR1 is DFQATT and CDR2 SNEGSKA (reference sequence). The CDR3 is 15 residues long. The CDR3 reads CSARGTDLDSYEQYF. The CDR3 DNA is TGCAGTGCTAGGGGGACTGATCTCGACTCCTACGAGCAGTACTTC.

This clonotype came up a few times. The CDR3 sequence is CASSRMNYEQYF. The DNA of the CDR3 is TGTGCCAGCAGCCGCATGAACTACGAGCAGTACTTC. The chain links TRBV7-8 to TRBJ2-7; D is ambiguous. Trimming took off 5 bases at V and 3 bases at J, with 8 bases between the two ends. Germline-derived CDR1 and CDR2 are SGHVS and FQNEAQ. The CDR3 sequence is 12 residues long.

V usage is TRBV20-1 and J usage is TRBJ2-7, with 13 bases that match TRBD2. Germline V gene sequence: CDR1 DFQATT, CDR2 SNEGSKA (reference sequence). There are 17 residues in the CDR3. CDR3 in DNA: TGCAGCGCTCGGGGACTAGCGGGGCGACGTTTCTCCTACGAGCAGTACTTC. Its protein product is CSARGLAGRRFSYEQYF.

The chain has TRBV11-1 and TRBJ2-4; TRBD2 matches 7 bases. The germline V gene has CDR1 SGHAT and CDR2 FQDESV (reference sequence). The V gene end was trimmed by 5 bases and the J gene end by 0 bases; junction bases not matched to a gene: 4. The CDR3 is made up of 15 amino acids. The CDR3 DNA reads TGTGCCAGCAGCCGGGGGGACCGAGCCAAAAACATTCAGTACTTC. This sequence encodes CASSRGDRAKNIQYF.

This clonotype was counted many times. The chain recombines TRBV7-8 with TRBJ1-1, with D possibly matching TRBD1 (5 bases). With 4 bases removed from V and 4 bases from J, the gap between germline ends came to 16 bases. CDR1 is SGHVS, CDR2 FQNEAQ, per germline. This CDR3 has 15 residues. CDR3 residues: CASSSTPGRGTEAFF. The CDR3 DNA reads TGTGCCAGCAGCTCCACCCCTGGAAGGGGCACTGAAGCTTTCTTT.

This clonotype was counted many times. The chain joins TRBV12-3 or TRBV12-4 to TRBJ2-5; 12 nucleotides agree with TRBD1. This CDR3 has 15 amino acids. Germline trimming cut 6 bases from V and 4 bases from J; bases unmatched to any gene: 6. The CDR3 nucleotides are TGTGCCAGCAGCAAAGGGGACAGGGGGCCAGAGACCCAGTACTTC. It encodes CASSKGDRGPETQYF.

There are a few counts of this clonotype. This chain connects TRBV7-9 to TRBJ1-6; D not certain. Germline loops: CDR1 SEHNR, CDR2 FQNEAQ (reference sequence). The CDR3 totals 15 residues. Trimming shortened V by 1 base and J by 10 bases, and 14 bases separated the two germline ends. The CDR3 reads CASSLDGPSRSPLHF. CDR3 sequence (DNA): TGTGCCAGCAGCTTAGATGGGCCTAGTAGATCACCCCTCCACTTT.

As DNA, the CDR3 is TGCGCCAGCAGCTTTAGCAGCGGAGCGACCGGGGAGCTGTTTTTT. Translated: CASSFSSGATGELFF. The chain couples TRBV5-1 to TRBJ2-2; TRBD2 is a possible D gene (5 bases). Germline lookup yields CDR1 SGHRS and CDR2 YFSETQ. Trimming removed 2 bases from V and 5 bases from J, with 13 bases in between. There are 15 residues in the CDR3.

This clonotype was observed at least ten times. V is TRBV7-2 and J is TRBJ2-7, with D possibly matching TRBD1 (6 bases). Trimming stripped 3 bases from V and 5 bases from J, with 14 bases between. Germline V gene sequence: CDR1 SGHTA, CDR2 FQGNSA. The CDR3 spans 14 residues. Written as DNA, the CDR3 is TGTGCCAGCAGCTTTACGCAGGGGAGAAACGAGCAGTACTTC. Translation: CASSFTQGRNEQYF.

This clonotype was seen ten or more times. The chain is built from TRBV10-3 and TRBJ1-1; 8 nucleotides line up with TRBD1. The CDR3 is made up of 12 amino acids. The V gene's germline CDR1 is ENHRY and CDR2 SYGVKD. The V gene end was trimmed by 3 bases and the J gene end by 7 bases; junction bases not matched to a gene: 1. CDR3 bases: TGTGCCATCAGTGACGGACAGGGTGAAGCTTTCTTT. Protein: CAISDGQGEAFF.